Listed here are 13 T cell receptor beta chains from one sample, sequenced in a study of OX40 agonist ivuxolimab in advanced cancers. Libraries were prepared by immunoSEQ multiplex PCR; TCRdb keeps only in-frame clonotypes and omits some of them. The table records tens of thousands of clones, 80% to 90% of them present only once. Sequences were derived from CD4+ or CD8+ T cells sorted from blood, sampled in a trial of the OX40 agonist ivuxolimab. These receptors came from an adult with an advanced solid tumor such as melanoma, head and neck, liver or kidney cancer.

The chain links TRBV6-5 to TRBJ1-4; D not resolved. The germline V gene has CDR1 MNHEY and CDR2 SVGAGI. This CDR3 is 15 amino acids long. Trimming cost V 4 bases and J 8 bases, with 17 bases left between them. CDR3 loop: CASSWGESPGEKLFF. Here the CDR3 DNA reads TGTGCCAGCAGTTGGGGAGAATCCCCAGGCGAAAAACTGTTTTTT.

The chain links TRBV7-9 to TRBJ2-3, with TRBD2 matching 11 bases. The J segment lost 4 bases and the V segment lost 3 bases, leaving 6 bases of the junction unmatched. The germline CDR1 and CDR2 sequences are SEHNR and FQNEAQ (reference sequence). This CDR3 comprises 16 residues. The CDR3 spells CASSFSGGASPDTQYF. The CDR3 DNA follows: TGTGCCAGCAGCTTTAGCGGGGGGGCGTCCCCAGATACGCAGTATTTT.

The chain employs TRBV14 and TRBJ2-1, with 8 bases fitting TRBD1. This CDR3 region has 18 residues. Per germline, CDR1 SGHDN and CDR2 FVKESK. The ends lost 4 bases at V and 8 bases at J; junction bases unmatched: 19. CDR3 protein: CASSLPTDRGRLPHEQFF. DNA of the CDR3: TGTGCCAGCAGCCTTCCCACTGACAGGGGTCGACTACCCCATGAGCAGTTCTTC. Full variable domain (outside the CDR3, taken from reference TRBV14 and TRBJ2-1): EAGVTQFPSHSVIEKGQTVTLRCDPISGHDNLYWYRRVMGKEIKFLLHFVKESKQDESGMPNNRFLAERTGGTYSTLKVQPAELEDSGVYFCASSLPTDRGRLPHEQFFGPGTRLTVL.

This chain uses TRBV30 with TRBJ1-1; D uncertain. There are 12 residues in the CDR3. V was trimmed by 1 base and J by 5 bases, leaving 8 bases between them. Looked up from germline, CDR1 is GTSNPN and CDR2 is SVGIG (reference sequence). The chain's CDR3 is CAWSAVGTEAFF. The DNA of the CDR3 is TGTGCCTGGAGTGCTGTAGGGACTGAAGCTTTCTTT.

The chain joins TRBV6-5 to TRBJ2-7; 8 nucleotides agree with TRBD1. V lost 2 bases to trimming and J lost 0 bases; unmatched junction nucleotides: 3. CDR3 size: 15 residues. Germline CDR1 reads MNHEY; CDR2 reads SVGAGI. The CDR3: CASSYRTGGSYEQYF. In nucleotides, the CDR3 is TGTGCCAGCAGTTACAGAACAGGGGGCTCCTACGAGCAGTACTTC.

The V gene is TRBV27, the J gene TRBJ1-1; the D is unclear. In germline, CDR1 is MNHEY, CDR2 SMNVEV (reference sequence). The CDR3 has 13 amino acids. V lost 2 bases, J lost 3 bases, and 7 bases lay in between. The CDR3 reads CASSLRTDTEAFF. The CDR3 DNA is TGTGCCAGCAGTTTAAGAACTGACACTGAAGCTTTCTTT.

The chain employs TRBV15 and TRBJ1-2; D unclear. The CDR3 length is 16 residues. Deletions cut 3 bases from V and 0 bases from J, with 14 bases between. Germline lookup yields CDR1 LNHNV and CDR2 YYDKDF (reference sequence). The chain's CDR3 is CATSSGELIANYGYTF. DNA for the CDR3: TGTGCCACCAGCAGCGGGGAACTAATAGCTAACTATGGCTACACCTTC. Drawing the rest from reference TRBV15 and TRBJ1-2, the complete variable domain is DAMVIQNPRYQVTQFGKPVTLSCSQTLNHNVMYWYQQKSSQAPKLLFHYYDKDFNNEADTPDNFQSRRPNTSFCFLDIRSPGLGDTAMYLCATSSGELIANYGYTFGSGTRLTVV.

The chain recombines TRBV13 with TRBJ2-3, with 13 bases identical to TRBD2. There are 20 residues in the CDR3. Per the germline V gene, CDR1 is PRHDT and CDR2 is FYEKMQ (reference sequence). V was pared by 1 base and J by 0 bases, with 10 bases of the junction left unmatched. The CDR3 bases are TGTGCCAGCAGCTTAGTTTTCGGGACTAGCGGGGAGGCTAGCACAGATACGCAGTATTTT. It specifies CASSLVFGTSGEASTDTQYF.

The gene calls are TRBV7-9 and TRBJ2-7; 12 bases match TRBD1. From germline, CDR1 is SEHNR and CDR2 FQNEAQ (reference sequence). There are 14 residues in the CDR3. Trimming took 6 bases from V and 7 from J; bases not matched to a gene: 7. This CDR3 is CASRAGDRGREQYF. CDR3 DNA: TGTGCCAGCAGAGCCGGGGACAGGGGGCGAGAGCAGTACTTC.

The V call is TRBV27, the J call TRBJ2-1, with D perhaps TRBD1 or TRBD2 (5 bases each). The CDR3 sequence is 12 residues long. Germline CDR1 and CDR2: MNHEY and SMNVEV (reference sequence). The germline V and J ends were trimmed by 1 base and 10 bases, with 8 bases remaining between them. The CDR3 nucleotides read TGTGCCAGCAGTTTATTGGGGGTGGAGCAGTTCTTC. Translated, it gives CASSLLGVEQFF.

The V call is TRBV5-4, the J call TRBJ2-2; the match to TRBD2 covers 7 bases. Germline-derived CDR1 and CDR2 are SGHNT and YYREEE (reference sequence). This CDR3 is built from 14 residues. J was trimmed by 5 bases and V by 2 bases; bases with no gene match: 3. CDR3 sequence reads: CASSFGGTTGELFF. CDR3 in DNA: TGTGCCAGCAGCTTCGGGGGGACGACCGGGGAGCTGTTTTTT.

J is TRBJ2-7 and V is TRBV7-9; 8 nucleotides agree with TRBD1. The ends lost 2 bases at V and 6 bases at J; junction bases unmatched: 9. The CDR3 runs to 15 residues. Germline V gene sequence: CDR1 SEHNR, CDR2 FQNEAQ (reference sequence). The CDR3 sequence is CASSLSQGAVREQYF. CDR3 sequence (DNA): TGTGCCAGCAGCTTATCCCAGGGGGCGGTTCGCGAGCAGTACTTC.

The chain uses TRBV19 and TRBJ2-7; maybe TRBD1 (6 bases). The germline V gene encodes CDR1 LNHDA and CDR2 SQIVND (reference sequence). CDR3 length: 14 amino acids. V dropped 6 bases and J dropped 5 bases, with 17 bases sitting between them. The CDR3 protein is CASSLAGVVHEQYF. The CDR3 DNA sequence: TGTGCCAGTAGCCTCGCAGGGGTAGTCCACGAGCAGTACTTC.